One and the same sample provided the 10 T cell receptor beta chains below, sequenced in a study of monozygotic twins with inflammatory bowel disease (dated by TCRdb to the late 2010s). Library preparation employed 5' RACE. Instrument used: Illumina HiSeq 2500. Following TCRdb reprocessing, every CDR3 protein sequence forms one entry, and DNA is not provided. The sample's table covers roughly 150,000 distinct CDR3 sequences. The ten top clones hold 2% to 3% of the sample. The sequenced material came from blood. These receptor sequences come from a human donor with ulcerative colitis or Crohn's disease, or a healthy co-twin of an affected twin (not recorded which).

The CDR3: CASSPSITGELFF. The chain couples TRBV3-1 to TRBJ2-2; lacking DNA, the TRBD2 call made by TCRdb goes unchecked. Germline V gene data show CDR1 as LGHDT and CDR2 as YNNKEL (reference sequence). The CDR3 covers 13 residues. The whole variable domain, remainder taken from reference TRBV3-1 and TRBJ2-2, is DTAVSQTPKYLVTQMGNDKSIKCEQNLGHDTMYWYKQDSKKFLKIMFSYNNKELIINETVPNRFSPKSPDKAHLNLHINSLELGDSAVYFCASSPSITGELFFGEGSRLTVL.

The gene calls are TRBV5-1 and TRBJ2-7; TCRdb picks TRBD1, but there is no DNA to check that call. There are 14 residues in the CDR3. The germline gives CDR1 SGHRS, CDR2 YFSETQ. The CDR3: CASSLGGAAYEQYF.

The V and J genes are TRBV4-3 and TRBJ1-6. Germline CDR1 reads LGHNA; CDR2 reads YSLEER. The CDR3 sequence is 17 residues long. The CDR3 spells CASSQDVSRGSNSPLHF.

The chain employs TRBV20-1 and TRBJ2-3; TCRdb designates TRBD2, a call that cannot be tested without DNA. Germline lookup yields CDR1 DFQATT and CDR2 SNEGSKA (reference sequence). The CDR3 has 17 residues. This CDR3 reads CSAPGEGLAGSTDTQYF.

The rearrangement uses TRBV19 and TRBJ2-2. This CDR3 spans 14 amino acids. The V gene's germline CDR1 is LNHDA and CDR2 SQIVND (reference sequence). CDR3 in amino acids: CASFNGKNTGELFF.

This chain connects TRBV6-1 to TRBJ2-6. There are 15 residues in the CDR3. Germline CDR1 reads MNHNS; CDR2 reads SASEGT. The CDR3 region is CASRRQSSGANVLTF.

The chain has TRBV27 and TRBJ2-7. The CDR3 covers 13 residues. Germline CDR1 reads MNHEY; CDR2 reads SMNVEV (reference sequence). Here the CDR3 reads CASSGHNSYEQYF.

The rearrangement links TRBV11-2 to TRBJ2-5; TCRdb's D gene call, TRBD1, goes unchecked for lack of DNA. The germline V gene has CDR1 SGHAT and CDR2 FQNNGV. CDR3 length equals 15 residues. CDR3 loop: CASSLEGGVVETQYF.

The V gene is TRBV6-5, the J gene TRBJ1-1; the TRBD1 assignment by TCRdb is unverifiable without DNA. Germline CDR1 and CDR2: MNHEY and SVGAGI. The CDR3 loop spans 13 amino acids. This chain's CDR3 is CASKRGRFTEAFF.

V usage is TRBV5-6 and J usage is TRBJ1-6; TCRdb lists TRBD1, though no DNA is available to test this call. Germline assignment: CDR1 SGHDT and CDR2 YYEEEE. This CDR3 region has 15 residues. CDR3 amino acids: CASSPLTGPDSPLHF.